This T cell receptor beta chain was recovered during a study of spatial heterogeneity in lung cancer. Study-wide context: On average, each unique TCR and UMI combination appeared more than ten times in raw reads. Regarding the study as a whole: The appearance of ubiquitous expanded tumor TCRs in blood was greater at resection than follow-up.

Trimming removed 1 base at V and 3 bases at J, with 6 bases between. From germline, CDR1 is MNHEY and CDR2 SMNVEV (reference sequence). The CDR3 is made up of 13 amino acids. About this clonotype: Its antigen is not identified.

Time point denoted: blood at routine non-recurrence follow-up after resection. The library protocol tagged each TCR cDNA with a unique molecular identifier. Via MiXCR, TCRdb re-called the 5' RACE reads, giving one row per CDR3 protein. The sample yields under 150,000 distinct CDR3 sequences, 10% to 12% seen once. The V and J genes are TRBV27 and TRBJ1-1; D is unclear. The clonotype comes from a female donor with early-stage non-small cell lung cancer. Material: PBMCs, obtained at follow-up. This CDR3 is CASSLFRDTEAFF. In nucleotides, the CDR3 is TGTGCCAGCAGTTTATTCAGAGACACTGAAGCTTTCTTT.